These 20 T cell receptor beta chains share one sample of origin, sequenced in a study of T cell responses to AZD1222 COVID-19 vaccine. Clones were sequenced by immunoSEQ multiplex PCR, and TCRdb holds only the in-frame ones, with some missing. The table records around 150,000 clones, under 95% of them present only once. The specimen comprised peripheral blood, sampled 28 days after the second AZD1222 dose. These receptors originate from an adult who received the AZD1222 COVID-19 vaccine.

The chain employs TRBV28 and TRBJ1-6; D not resolved. Germline V gene lookup returns CDR1 MDHEN and CDR2 SYDVKM. Trimming stripped 7 bases from V and 0 bases from J, with 10 bases between. This CDR3 has 15 residues. CDR3 residues: CASITGGSYNSPLHF. Here the CDR3 DNA reads TGTGCCAGCATAACCGGAGGCTCCTATAATTCACCCCTCCACTTT.

This chain connects TRBV28 to TRBJ1-2, with TRBD1 matching 9 bases. This CDR3 contains 16 residues. Germline loops: CDR1 MDHEN, CDR2 SYDVKM. V was clipped by 8 bases and J by 7 bases; unmatched bases: 17. The CDR3 sequence: CASSPSPGQGPFGYTF. CDR3 nucleotide sequence: TGTGCCAGCTCACCTTCCCCGGGACAGGGCCCCTTTGGCTACACCTTC.

This chain connects TRBV7-9 to TRBJ1-3, with 7 bases aligning to TRBD1. After removal of 5 bases from V and 3 bases from J, the junction contained 13 bases not matched to a gene. Germline lookup yields CDR1 SEHNR and CDR2 FQNEAQ (reference sequence). The length of the CDR3 is 17 residues. In DNA, the CDR3 is TGTGCCAGCAGCCCGAGACTCCGGGACAGCTTTGGAAACACCATATATTTT. It is translated as CASSPRLRDSFGNTIYF. The full variable domain, completed using reference TRBV7-9 and TRBJ1-3, is DTGVSQNPRHKITKRGQNVTFRCDPISEHNRLYWYRQTLGQGPEFLTYFQNEAQLEKSRLLSDRFSAERPKGSFSTLEIQRTEQGDSAMYLCASSPRLRDSFGNTIYFGEGSWLTVV.

The chain joins TRBV25-1 to TRBJ1-1, with D perhaps TRBD1 (5 bases). The V gene's germline CDR1 is MGHDK and CDR2 SYGVNS. The length of the CDR3 is 12 residues. V lost 3 bases and J lost 11, with 13 bases in between. The CDR3 here is CASSDVAGEAFF. For the CDR3, the DNA is TGTGCCAGCAGTGATGTGGCGGGGGAGGCTTTCTTT. Drawing the rest from reference TRBV25-1 and TRBJ1-1, the complete variable domain is EADIYQTPRYLVIGTGKKITLECSQTMGHDKMYWYQQDPGMELHLIHYSYGVNSTEKGDLSSESTVSRIRTEHFPLTLESARPSHTSQYLCASSDVAGEAFFGQGTRLTVV.

V usage is TRBV15 and J usage is TRBJ1-3; TRBD1 agrees at 8 bases. This CDR3 has 15 amino acids. V was pared by 5 bases and J by 4 bases, with 7 bases of the junction left unmatched. The germline V gene has CDR1 LNHNV and CDR2 YYDKDF (reference sequence). CDR3 sequence (DNA): TGTGCCACCAGCCTTCAGGGGGCGACGGGAAACACCATATATTTT. It translates to CATSLQGATGNTIYF. Drawing the rest from reference TRBV15 and TRBJ1-3, the complete variable domain is DAMVIQNPRYQVTQFGKPVTLSCSQTLNHNVMYWYQQKSSQAPKLLFHYYDKDFNNEADTPDNFQSRRPNTSFCFLDIRSPGLGDTAMYLCATSLQGATGNTIYFGEGSWLTVV.

This chain uses TRBV14 with TRBJ1-1, with unresolved D. Trimming stripped 4 bases from V and 1 base from J, with 7 bases between. The CDR3 spans 13 residues. Germline CDR1 SGHDN, CDR2 FVKESK. As DNA, the CDR3 is TGTGCCAGCAGCCGCGTCCCGAACACTGAAGCTTTCTTT. This translates into CASSRVPNTEAFF.

The V gene is TRBV5-1, the J gene TRBJ2-6, with TRBD1 identical over 9 bases. J lost 2 bases, V lost 0 bases, and 6 bases had no gene match. This CDR3 contains 18 residues. Germline lookup yields CDR1 SGHRS and CDR2 YFSETQ. The chain's CDR3 is CASSLDGQGLTGANVLTF. The CDR3 nucleotides read TGCGCCAGCAGCTTGGATGGACAGGGGCTCACTGGGGCCAACGTCCTGACTTTC.

V usage is TRBV7-9 and J usage is TRBJ2-1, with TRBD1 matching over 7 bases. Germline lookup yields CDR1 SEHNR and CDR2 FQNEAQ (reference sequence). The CDR3 sequence is 14 residues long. The V and J ends lost 1 base and 6 bases, in that order; junction bases with no gene match: 3. CDR3: CASSLEGASNEQFF. The CDR3, as DNA: TGTGCCAGCAGCTTAGAGGGGGCGTCCAATGAGCAGTTCTTC.

This chain connects TRBV4-1 to TRBJ2-3; TRBD2 is a possible D gene (5 bases). The CDR3 sequence is 15 residues long. Germline loops: CDR1 MGHRA, CDR2 YSYEKL. Trimming pared 4 bases from V and 0 bases from J, leaving 11 bases between. The CDR3 sequence is CASSPLGPSTDTQYF. DNA for the CDR3: TGCGCCAGCAGCCCACTAGGACCTAGCACAGATACGCAGTATTTT.

The chain links TRBV30 to TRBJ1-6; D not certain. V was cut by 4 bases and J by 7 bases, with 5 bases left in between. Germline CDR1 and CDR2: GTSNPN and SVGIG (reference sequence). There are 11 residues in the CDR3. The CDR3 loop reads CAWNGNSPLHF. The CDR3 DNA follows: TGTGCCTGGAATGGGAATTCACCCCTCCACTTT.

V gene TRBV27 combines with J gene TRBJ1-4, with 7 bases aligning to TRBD1. With 6 bases clipped from V and 7 bases from J, the junction kept 5 bases outside the gene matches. The CDR3 covers 13 residues. CDR1 is MNHEY, CDR2 SMNVEV, per germline (reference sequence). The CDR3 reads CASRGWDSEKLFF. As DNA, the CDR3 is TGTGCCAGCAGGGGATGGGACAGTGAAAAACTGTTTTTT.

The rearrangement joins TRBV4-1 to TRBJ1-5; 9 bases are shared with TRBD1. The CDR3 covers 18 residues. The germline gives CDR1 MGHRA, CDR2 YSYEKL. The junction had 11 bases not matched to a gene; V was cut back by 5 bases and J by 0 bases. The CDR3 sequence is CASSALGTGRDSNQPQHF. The DNA of the CDR3 is TGCGCCAGCAGCGCCCTGGGGACAGGGCGAGATAGCAATCAGCCCCAGCATTTT.

This chain links TRBV7-9 with TRBJ1-1; the D is unclear. CDR3 size: 14 residues. Trimming cost V 5 bases and J 2 bases, with 12 bases left between them. Per the germline V gene, CDR1 is SEHNR and CDR2 is FQNEAQ (reference sequence). Here the CDR3 DNA reads TGTGCCAGCAGCCCAGTCGGGTCCAACACTGAAGCTTTCTTT. Translating it yields CASSPVGSNTEAFF.

V is TRBV6-5 and J is TRBJ1-1; maybe TRBD1 (5 bases). CDR3 length: 14 residues. Germline V gene sequence: CDR1 MNHEY, CDR2 SVGAGI. V was cut by 6 bases and J by 1 base, with 12 bases left in between. CDR3 sequence: CASSLEQGNTEAFF. The DNA of the CDR3 is TGTGCCAGCAGCCTCGAGCAGGGGAACACTGAAGCTTTCTTT.

V and J are TRBV4-2 and TRBJ1-2, with a possible D match to TRBD1 (6 bases). V lost 3 bases to trimming and J lost 0 bases, with 17 bases between them. The CDR3 covers 17 residues. Germline V gene lookup returns CDR1 LGHNA and CDR2 YNFKEQ. The CDR3 DNA follows: TGTGCCAGCAGCCAGAAACCCGGACAGCTACCTAACTATGGCTACACCTTC. This gives the protein CASSQKPGQLPNYGYTF.

The rearrangement uses TRBV28 and TRBJ1-1; tentative D call: TRBD1 (6 bases). V gave up 10 bases and J gave up 1 base, with 19 bases separating them. This CDR3 contains 15 residues. Germline V lookup: CDR1 MDHEN, CDR2 SYDVKM. The CDR3 DNA reads as TGTGCCACCGCAAGAATCGACAGGACGAACACTGAAGCTTTCTTT. Translated, it gives CATARIDRTNTEAFF. Complete variable domain (other parts from reference TRBV28 and TRBJ1-1): DVKVTQSSRYLVKRTGEKVFLECVQDMDHENMFWYRQDPGLGLRLIYFSYDVKMKEKGDIPEGYSVSREKKERFSLILESASTNQTSMYLCATARIDRTNTEAFFGQGTRLTVV.

J is TRBJ1-2 and V is TRBV5-6; 7 bases fit TRBD1. Per the germline V gene, CDR1 is SGHDT and CDR2 is YYEEEE. V shed 2 bases, J shed 7 bases, and the junction held 14 bases outside the gene matches. The CDR3 covers 16 residues. The CDR3 nucleotides are TGTGCCAGCAGCTTTTATTCGACAGGGAGTAGGGGTGGCTACACCTTC. Its translation is CASSFYSTGSRGGYTF.

The chain couples TRBV28 to TRBJ1-2; D remains ambiguous. This CDR3 has 14 amino acids. Trimming shortened V by 6 bases and J by 7 bases, and 18 bases separated the two germline ends. Germline V gene data show CDR1 as MDHEN and CDR2 as SYDVKM. CDR3 nucleotide sequence: TGTGCCAGCAGCCCTCCTCGATCCGAGGGTGGCTACACCTTC. Encoded protein: CASSPPRSEGGYTF.

This chain connects TRBV5-5 to TRBJ2-7, with unresolved D. Germline values: CDR1 SGHKS, CDR2 YYEKEE (reference sequence). V lost 2 bases, J lost 7 bases, and 10 bases lay in between. This CDR3 region has 12 residues. The CDR3 DNA follows: TGTGCCAGCAGCTTTGGATCCGGTGAGCAGTACTTC. Protein product: CASSFGSGEQYF. Full variable domain (remainder filled in from reference TRBV5-5 and TRBJ2-7): DAGVTQSPTHLIKTRGQQVTLRCSPISGHKSVSWYQQVLGQGPQFIFQYYEKEERGRGNFPDRFSARQFPNYSSELNVNALLLGDSALYLCASSFGSGEQYFGPGTRLTVT.

The V and J genes are TRBV15 and TRBJ2-2; TRBD2 is a possible D gene (5 bases). Trimming removed 0 bases from V and 3 bases from J, with 17 bases in between. This CDR3 has 18 residues. Germline loops: CDR1 LNHNV, CDR2 YYDKDF (reference sequence). CDR3 in DNA: TGTGCCACCAGCAGAGATTCCCCCGATCGAGGGTACACCGGGGAGCTGTTTTTT. Amino acids: CATSRDSPDRGYTGELFF.